Listed below are T cell receptor beta chains from one sample, sequenced in a study of cytomegalovirus exposure and HLA in healthy donors. Sequencing used immunoSEQ multiplex PCR; TCRdb keeps in-frame clones, though not all of them. The sample contains some 140,000 clones, about 86% of which appear only once. Sequencing was carried out using PBMCs. The receptors here all came from a woman younger than 45 in good health and CMV-seronegative. Each CDR3 is given with its conserved first and last residue. D genes are given only for firm matches. Some rows have no size entry. The others give once, few or many, or a class for an expanded clone.

J gene: TRBJ2-7; clone size: once; D gene: -; V gene: TRBV5-8; CDR3 DNA: TGTGCCAGCAGCTTGGGGTCGACAGCAGGAGCCTACGAGCAGTACTTC; CDR3 protein: CASSLGSTAGAYEQYF
J gene: TRBJ2-1; clone size: -; D gene: -; V gene: TRBV9; CDR3 DNA: TGTGCCAGCAGCGTAGGGTGGCTCAATGAACAGTTCTTC; CDR3 protein: CASSVGWLNEQFF
J gene: TRBJ1-6; clone size: -; D gene: -; V gene: TRBV18; CDR3 DNA: TGTGCCAGCTCACCGACTGGGCAGGGAAATTCACCCCTCCACTTT; CDR3 protein: CASSPTGQGNSPLHF
J gene: TRBJ1-1; clone size: -; D gene: -; V gene: TRBV18; CDR3 DNA: TGTGCCAGCTCACCCCGGGGAAAGGACACTGAAGCTTTCTTT; CDR3 protein: CASSPRGKDTEAFF
J gene: TRBJ1-1; clone size: -; D gene: -; V gene: TRBV19; CDR3 DNA: TGTGCCAGTAGTCTAGCAGGGGCCTACAGGAACACTGAAGCTTTCTTT; CDR3 protein: CASSLAGAYRNTEAFF
J gene: TRBJ1-1; clone size: -; D gene: -; V gene: TRBV7-9; CDR3 DNA: TGTGCCAGCAGCTTACCTGGGGGCAAGAACACTGAAGCTTTCTTT; CDR3 protein: CASSLPGGKNTEAFF
J gene: TRBJ1-1; clone size: -; D gene: TRBD1; V gene: TRBV19; CDR3 DNA: TGTGCCAGTAGTATGGGCGGGACAGGGTTAACGACTGAAGCTTTCTTT; CDR3 protein: CASSMGGTGLTTEAFF
J gene: TRBJ2-7; clone size: -; D gene: -; V gene: TRBV28; CDR3 DNA: TGTGCCAGCAGCAGCGCCGGTTCGTCCTACGAGCAGTACTTC; CDR3 protein: CASSSAGSSYEQYF
J gene: TRBJ1-1; clone size: -; D gene: -; V gene: TRBV28; CDR3 DNA: TGTGCCAGCATCTCTTCAACAGGGTTTAACACTGAAGCTTTCTTT; CDR3 protein: CASISSTGFNTEAFF
J gene: TRBJ1-2; clone size: -; D gene: -; V gene: TRBV30; CDR3 DNA: TGTGCCTGGAGTGCCGGGGGACGCTACACCTTC; CDR3 protein: CAWSAGGRYTF
J gene: TRBJ2-2; clone size: -; D gene: -; V gene: TRBV5-6; CDR3 DNA: TGTGCCAGCAGCTTGATCAGGGTTGGCGGGGAGCTGTTTTTT; CDR3 protein: CASSLIRVGGELFF
J gene: TRBJ2-6; clone size: -; D gene: -; V gene: TRBV5-1; CDR3 DNA: TGCGCCAGCAGCTTGGATCGGGGGACTGGGGCCAACGTCCTGACTTTC; CDR3 protein: CASSLDRGTGANVLTF
J gene: TRBJ1-2; clone size: -; D gene: -; V gene: TRBV4-1; CDR3 DNA: TGCGCCAGCAGCCTTTCCGGACACGCGGGAGGGGTGTATGGCTACACCTTC; CDR3 protein: CASSLSGHAGGVYGYTF
J gene: TRBJ1-6; clone size: -; D gene: TRBD1; V gene: TRBV7-2; CDR3 DNA: TGTGCCAGCAGCCCTTGGACAGGGCTTACCTCACCCCTCCACTTT; CDR3 protein: CASSPWTGLTSPLHF
J gene: TRBJ2-3; clone size: -; D gene: -; V gene: TRBV5-8; CDR3 DNA: TGTGCCAGCAGCTTAGGAAACCGCGGGGATACGCAGTATTTT; CDR3 protein: CASSLGNRGDTQYF
J gene: TRBJ1-1; clone size: -; D gene: -; V gene: TRBV2; CDR3 DNA: TGTGCCAGCAGGGCCGGACTTGAAGCTTTCTTT; CDR3 protein: CASRAGLEAFF
J gene: TRBJ2-1; clone size: -; D gene: TRBD2; V gene: TRBV7-2; CDR3 DNA: TGTGCCAGCAGCTTAACGCGGGAGTACTACAATGAGCAGTTCTTC; CDR3 protein: CASSLTREYYNEQFF
J gene: TRBJ1-1; clone size: -; D gene: -; V gene: TRBV28; CDR3 DNA: TGTGCCAGCATACAGGGGAACACTGAAGCTTTCTTT; CDR3 protein: CASIQGNTEAFF
J gene: TRBJ1-5; clone size: -; D gene: -; V gene: TRBV5-4; CDR3 DNA: TGTGCCAGCAGCTTGGGGGTGACAGGCATTACGCGCAATCAGCCCCAGCATTTT; CDR3 protein: CASSLGVTGITRNQPQHF
J gene: TRBJ1-2; clone size: -; D gene: -; V gene: TRBV9; CDR3 DNA: TGTGCCAGCAGCGTAGAAGGCAGGGACTATGGCTACACCTTC; CDR3 protein: CASSVEGRDYGYTF
J gene: TRBJ2-1; clone size: -; D gene: TRBD2; V gene: TRBV4-1; CDR3 DNA: TGCGCCAGCAGCCAAGGACCGGGACTAGCGGGAGTCGCTGAGCAGTTCTTC; CDR3 protein: CASSQGPGLAGVAEQFF
J gene: TRBJ1-5; clone size: -; D gene: TRBD1; V gene: TRBV6-1; CDR3 DNA: TGTGCCAGCACGAACAGGGGGAATCAGCCCCAGCATTTT; CDR3 protein: CASTNRGNQPQHF
J gene: TRBJ2-7; clone size: -; D gene: -; V gene: TRBV6-1; CDR3 DNA: TGTGCCAGCAGTGATACCGCTAGGGGATCCCCCTACGAGCAGTACTTC; CDR3 protein: CASSDTARGSPYEQYF
J gene: TRBJ2-3; clone size: -; D gene: -; V gene: TRBV7-2; CDR3 DNA: TGTGCCAGCAGCCCGGGCCCCGGGAGAACCTCTAGCACAGATACGCAGTATTTT; CDR3 protein: CASSPGPGRTSSTDTQYF
J gene: TRBJ1-5; clone size: -; D gene: TRBD1; V gene: TRBV28; CDR3 DNA: TGTGCCAGCAGTTCATTTCTGGGACAGGGACAGAGCAATCAGCCCCAGCATTTT; CDR3 protein: CASSSFLGQGQSNQPQHF
J gene: TRBJ2-3; clone size: -; D gene: TRBD2; V gene: TRBV30; CDR3 DNA: TGTGCCTGGAGTGTAGGTCTAGCGGGGGGGACAGATACGCAGTATTTT; CDR3 protein: CAWSVGLAGGTDTQYF
J gene: TRBJ1-4; clone size: -; D gene: -; V gene: TRBV5-4; CDR3 DNA: TGTGCCAGCAGCTTGGAACCGGGGGGTAATGAAAAACTGTTTTTT; CDR3 protein: CASSLEPGGNEKLFF
J gene: TRBJ2-7; clone size: -; D gene: TRBD1; V gene: TRBV5-1; CDR3 DNA: TGCGCCAGCAGCTCGGACAGGGGGGTCTACGAGCAGTACTTC; CDR3 protein: CASSSDRGVYEQYF
J gene: TRBJ2-3; clone size: -; D gene: TRBD2; V gene: TRBV7-8; CDR3 DNA: TGTGCCAGCAGCTTAGAAGCGGGGGGAACGACAGATACGCAGTATTTT; CDR3 protein: CASSLEAGGTTDTQYF
J gene: TRBJ1-2; clone size: -; D gene: -; V gene: TRBV5-4; CDR3 DNA: TGTGCCAGCTACCTCGGGGGGGCTGTATATAAAGGCTACACCTTC; CDR3 protein: CASYLGGAVYKGYTF
J gene: TRBJ2-3; clone size: once; D gene: TRBD2; V gene: TRBV4-3; CDR3 DNA: TGCGCCAGCAGCCAAGATATACTAGCGGGGTCGGATACGCAGTATTTT; CDR3 protein: CASSQDILAGSDTQYF
J gene: TRBJ1-1; clone size: few; D gene: -; V gene: TRBV6-5; CDR3 DNA: TGTGCCAGCAGTTATTTTAAGAACACTGAAGCTTTCTTT; CDR3 protein: CASSYFKNTEAFF
J gene: TRBJ1-5; clone size: -; D gene: -; V gene: TRBV9; CDR3 DNA: TGTGCCAGCAGCCCCGGGGGGGCCTACAATCAGCCCCAGCATTTT; CDR3 protein: CASSPGGAYNQPQHF
J gene: TRBJ2-2; clone size: once; D gene: -; V gene: TRBV9; CDR3 DNA: TGTGCCAGCAGCGTTTCGAGCGGGCCCAACACCGGGGAGCTGTTTTTT; CDR3 protein: CASSVSSGPNTGELFF
J gene: TRBJ2-2; clone size: -; D gene: -; V gene: TRBV25-1; CDR3 DNA: TGTGCCAGCAGTGAATTAGGGGAGCTGTTTTTT; CDR3 protein: CASSELGELFF
J gene: TRBJ2-1; clone size: -; D gene: -; V gene: TRBV7-6; CDR3 DNA: TGTGCCAGCAGCCCCGAGGTAGCCCTCCTTTACAATGAGCAGTTCTTC; CDR3 protein: CASSPEVALLYNEQFF
J gene: TRBJ2-1; clone size: -; D gene: TRBD1; V gene: TRBV29-1; CDR3 DNA: TGCAGTCCCTACGGGACAGGGTACAATGAGCAGTTCTTC; CDR3 protein: CSPYGTGYNEQFF
J gene: TRBJ1-1; clone size: -; D gene: TRBD1; V gene: TRBV30; CDR3 DNA: TGTGCCTGGAGTGTCGGGACAGAGACGAACACTGAAGCTTTCTTT; CDR3 protein: CAWSVGTETNTEAFF
J gene: TRBJ1-2; clone size: -; D gene: TRBD1; V gene: TRBV19; CDR3 DNA: TGTGCCAGTAGTACTACAGGGGTCTATGGCTACACCTTC; CDR3 protein: CASSTTGVYGYTF
J gene: TRBJ1-1; clone size: -; D gene: -; V gene: TRBV5-1; CDR3 DNA: TGCGCCAGCAGCCTCCAGGTGAGAACGAACACTGAAGCTTTCTTT; CDR3 protein: CASSLQVRTNTEAFF
J gene: TRBJ2-1; clone size: once; D gene: TRBD2; V gene: TRBV30; CDR3 DNA: TGTGCCTGGACCCCCGGGGTTAGCGGGGGTTACAATGAGCAGTTCTTC; CDR3 protein: CAWTPGVSGGYNEQFF
J gene: TRBJ2-7; clone size: -; D gene: -; V gene: TRBV30; CDR3 DNA: TGTGCCTGGAGTGAGGGGGAGCAGTACTTC; CDR3 protein: CAWSEGEQYF
J gene: TRBJ1-2; clone size: -; D gene: -; V gene: TRBV5-1; CDR3 DNA: TGCGCCAGCGATATCCCGGGAGGCTATGGCTACACCTTC; CDR3 protein: CASDIPGGYGYTF
J gene: TRBJ2-7; clone size: -; D gene: TRBD1; V gene: TRBV6-6; CDR3 DNA: TGTGCCAGCAGGTACCAGGGGGCGGATGAGCAGTACTTC; CDR3 protein: CASRYQGADEQYF
J gene: TRBJ2-3; clone size: -; D gene: TRBD2; V gene: TRBV4-1; CDR3 DNA: TGCGCCAGCAGCCCATCAGCTGTAAAGCGGGGGCCTCCTGGAGGAGATACGCAGTATTTT; CDR3 protein: CASSPSAVKRGPPGGDTQYF
J gene: TRBJ1-2; clone size: -; D gene: TRBD1; V gene: TRBV28; CDR3 DNA: TGTGCCAGCAGTCTGGGACAGGGGGTTAACTATGGCTACACCTTC; CDR3 protein: CASSLGQGVNYGYTF
J gene: TRBJ1-2; clone size: -; D gene: TRBD1; V gene: TRBV6-5; CDR3 DNA: TGTGCCAGCAGTTCCAACATTGGACAGGGGATAGATGGCTACACCTTC; CDR3 protein: CASSSNIGQGIDGYTF
J gene: TRBJ2-1; clone size: -; D gene: TRBD2; V gene: TRBV6-5; CDR3 DNA: TGTGCCAGCAGTTTCTACGCAGGGGTGACTAGCGATGAGCAGTTCTTC; CDR3 protein: CASSFYAGVTSDEQFF
J gene: TRBJ1-6; clone size: -; D gene: -; V gene: TRBV19; CDR3 DNA: TGTGCCAGTAGTCCGGGGGACGGAGATAATTCACCCCTCCACTTT; CDR3 protein: CASSPGDGDNSPLHF
J gene: TRBJ2-7; clone size: -; D gene: TRBD2; V gene: TRBV29-1; CDR3 DNA: TGCAGCGTCCGTGGACTAGCGATAGACTCCGAGCAGTACTTC; CDR3 protein: CSVRGLAIDSEQYF